This TCR beta chain was captured by sequencing in a study of blood T cells in healthy people across ages. Germline V gives CDR1 LNHDA, CDR2 SQIVND (reference sequence). CDR3 length: 15 amino acids. The V end lost 0 bases, the J end lost 5 bases, and 13 bases lay between the germline ends. Through a sample-barcoded 5' primer and a J-beta primer mix, a second PCR was run for roughly 6 to 11 cycles. Researchers report that a template-switch adaptor with 12 random nucleotides tagged each cDNA molecule. TCRdb analysed the 5' RACE reads with MiXCR anew, one entry per CDR3 protein. The sample has 800,000 to 950,000 distinct CDR3 sequences, roughly 29% seen once. Each donor was a healthy Caucasian individual from Russia, aged roughly 6 to 95. The sample was also reused in another study, on T cells of mothers and their children. This second study says: Overlap in related mother-child pairs always slightly exceeded unrelated pairs, never significantly.

The V and J genes are TRBV19 and TRBJ1-2, with D possibly matching TRBD1 (6 bases). Sequenced sample: blood. This clonotype originated in a woman in her thirties or forties in good health. The CDR3 is CASSIDRGRQYGYTF. DNA for the CDR3: TGTGCCAGTAGTATAGACAGGGGTCGGCAGTATGGCTACACCTTC.